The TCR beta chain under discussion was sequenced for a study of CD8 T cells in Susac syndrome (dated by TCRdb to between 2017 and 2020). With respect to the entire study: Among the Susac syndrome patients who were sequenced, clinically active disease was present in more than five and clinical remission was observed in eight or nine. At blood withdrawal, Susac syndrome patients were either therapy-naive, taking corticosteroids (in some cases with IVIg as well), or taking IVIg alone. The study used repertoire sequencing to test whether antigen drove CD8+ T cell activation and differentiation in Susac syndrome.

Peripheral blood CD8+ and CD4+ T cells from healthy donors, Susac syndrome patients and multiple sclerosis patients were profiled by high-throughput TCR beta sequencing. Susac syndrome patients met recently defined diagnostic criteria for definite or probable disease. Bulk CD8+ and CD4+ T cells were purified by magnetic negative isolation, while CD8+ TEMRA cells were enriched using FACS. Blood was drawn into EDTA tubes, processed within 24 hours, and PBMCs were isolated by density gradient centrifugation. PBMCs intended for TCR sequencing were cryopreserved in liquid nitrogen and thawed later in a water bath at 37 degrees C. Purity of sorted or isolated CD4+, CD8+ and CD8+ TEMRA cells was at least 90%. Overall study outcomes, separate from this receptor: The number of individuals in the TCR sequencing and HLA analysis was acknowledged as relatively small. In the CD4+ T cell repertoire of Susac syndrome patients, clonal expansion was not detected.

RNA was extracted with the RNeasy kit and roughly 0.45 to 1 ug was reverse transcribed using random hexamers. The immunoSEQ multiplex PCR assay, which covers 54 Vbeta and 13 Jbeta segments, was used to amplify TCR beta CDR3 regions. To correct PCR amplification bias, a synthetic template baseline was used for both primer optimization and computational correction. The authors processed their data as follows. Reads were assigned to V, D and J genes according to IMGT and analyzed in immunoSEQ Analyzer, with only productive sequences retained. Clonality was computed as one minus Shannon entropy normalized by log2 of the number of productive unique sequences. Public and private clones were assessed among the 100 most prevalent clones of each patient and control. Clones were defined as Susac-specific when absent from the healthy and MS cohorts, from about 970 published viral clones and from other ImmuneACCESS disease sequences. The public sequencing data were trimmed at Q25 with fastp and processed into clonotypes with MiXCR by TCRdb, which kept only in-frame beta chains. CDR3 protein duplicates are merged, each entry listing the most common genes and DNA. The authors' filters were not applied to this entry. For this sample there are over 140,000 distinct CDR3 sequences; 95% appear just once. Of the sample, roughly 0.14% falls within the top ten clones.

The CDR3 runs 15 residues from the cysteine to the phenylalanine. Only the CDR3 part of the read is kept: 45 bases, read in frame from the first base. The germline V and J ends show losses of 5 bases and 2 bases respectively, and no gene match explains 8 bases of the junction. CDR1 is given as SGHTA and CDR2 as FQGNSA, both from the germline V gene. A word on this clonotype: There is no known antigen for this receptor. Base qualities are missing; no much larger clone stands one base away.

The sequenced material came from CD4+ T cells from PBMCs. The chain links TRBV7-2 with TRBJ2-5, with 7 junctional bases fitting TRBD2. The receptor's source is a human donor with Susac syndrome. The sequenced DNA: TGTGCCAGCAGCATCCGAGCGGGATGGCAAGAGACCCAGTACTTC. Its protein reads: CASSIRAGWQETQYF. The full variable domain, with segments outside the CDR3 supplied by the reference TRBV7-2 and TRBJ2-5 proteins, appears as GAGVSQSPSNKVTEKGKDVELRCDPISGHTALYWYRQSLGQGLEFLIYFQGNSAPDKSGLPSDRFSAERTGGSVSTLTIQRTQQEDSAVYLCASSIRAGWQETQYFGPGTRLLVL.